These 25 T cell receptor beta chains were all obtained from the same sample, sequenced in a study of cytomegalovirus exposure and HLA in healthy donors. With 60 Vbeta and 13 Jbeta primers, the PCR was carried out. Assay used: immunoSEQ multiplex PCR; TCRdb lists only in-frame clones, some missing. The table lists around 150,000 clones, roughly 70% of them singletons. The material sequenced was PBMCs. All receptors derive from a man between 35 and 55 years old in good health and CMV-seronegative.

The chain joins TRBV27 to TRBJ2-7, with a weak D call TRBD1 (6 bases). CDR1 is MNHEY and CDR2 is SMNVEV in the germline V gene (reference sequence). The length of the CDR3 is 13 residues. Trimming shortened V by 10 bases and J by 3 bases, and 16 bases separated the two germline ends. The CDR3 DNA reads as TGTGCCACCGGGGACACCGGACGCTACGAGCAGTACTTC. Protein product: CATGDTGRYEQYF.

This clone has just a few counts. V usage is TRBV5-6 and J usage is TRBJ2-3; D is possibly TRBD2 (6 bases). CDR3 length: 14 residues. Germline loops: CDR1 SGHDT, CDR2 YYEEEE. V shed 4 bases and J shed 5 bases, with 14 bases lying between them. The CDR3, as DNA: TGTGCCAGCAGCGCGTATCGGGGAGGAGATACGCAGTATTTT. Amino acid sequence: CASSAYRGGDTQYF.

This CDR3 is CASSYLRDSEKNIQYF. In DNA form, the CDR3 reads TGTGCCAGCAGTTACTTACGGGACAGTGAGAAAAACATTCAGTACTTC. The chain links TRBV6-5 to TRBJ2-4; TRBD1 aligns across 7 bases. Germline V gene sequence: CDR1 MNHEY, CDR2 SVGAGI. The CDR3 contains 16 residues. V trimming: 1 base; J trimming: 4 bases; junction bases outside the gene matches: 7.

CDR3 region: CSATGMVGTDTQYF. The CDR3 bases are TGCAGCGCAACAGGGATGGTGGGCACAGATACGCAGTATTTT. The chain uses TRBV29-1 and TRBJ2-3, with D possibly matching TRBD1 (6 bases). With 7 bases removed from V and 1 base from J, the gap between germline ends came to 15 bases. The CDR3 sequence is 14 residues long. Germline-derived CDR1 and CDR2 are SQVTM and ANQGSEA.

The V call is TRBV25-1, the J call TRBJ2-1; the D gene is possibly TRBD1 (5 bases). Germline CDR1 reads MGHDK; CDR2 reads SYGVNS. Deletions cut 6 bases from V and 8 bases from J, with 17 bases between. The CDR3 extends over 14 amino acids. The CDR3: CASRGTWGLDEQFF. The CDR3 DNA follows: TGTGCCAGCAGGGGCACGTGGGGCCTCGATGAGCAGTTCTTC.

A few counts support this clone. The chain carries TRBV30 and TRBJ2-7, with D possibly TRBD1 on 6 matching bases. The V gene lost 2 bases and the J gene lost 4 bases, with 9 bases spanning the gap. The CDR3 consists of 12 residues. The V gene's germline CDR1 is GTSNPN and CDR2 SVGIG (reference sequence). DNA of the CDR3: TGTGCCTGGAGTCCACAGGGATACGAGCAGTACTTC. It translates to CAWSPQGYEQYF.

This CDR3 is CASSLVTQGRGPQHF. CDR3 in DNA: TGTGCCAGCAGCCTAGTCACGCAGGGAAGAGGGCCCCAGCATTTT. The chain couples TRBV7-2 to TRBJ1-5, with a possible D match to TRBD1 (5 bases). V was cut by 5 bases and J by 9 bases, with 20 bases left in between. Germline CDR1 reads SGHTA; CDR2 reads FQGNSA. The CDR3 covers 15 residues.

The chain recombines TRBV5-8 with TRBJ1-1; possibly TRBD1 for D (6 bases). Trimming shortened V by 7 bases and J by 2 bases, and 18 bases separated the two germline ends. Germline CDR1 is SGHTS and CDR2 is YDEGEE. The CDR3 runs 15 residues. This chain's CDR3 is CASPGESGINTEAFF. DNA of the CDR3: TGTGCCAGCCCAGGGGAAAGCGGGATCAACACTGAAGCTTTCTTT.

The gene calls are TRBV5-6 and TRBJ2-3; TRBD2 aligns across 8 bases. The V segment lost 1 base and the J segment 3 bases; nucleotides outside the gene matches: 4. The CDR3 is 15 amino acids. Germline CDR1 reads SGHDT; CDR2 reads YYEEEE. The CDR3 loop is CASSLFGGGTDTQYF. CDR3 nucleotide sequence: TGTGCCAGCAGCTTGTTTGGCGGGGGGACAGATACGCAGTATTTT.

This sequence joins TRBV28 and TRBJ1-3; TRBD1 is a possible D gene (5 bases). Germline V gene data show CDR1 as MDHEN and CDR2 as SYDVKM. This CDR3 is built from 16 residues. Trimming pared 8 bases from V and 0 bases from J, leaving 17 bases between. CDR3 coding DNA: TGTGCCAGCGGGACGCCAGGAGGGTCCTCTGGAAACACCATATATTTT. Protein sequence: CASGTPGGSSGNTIYF.

The CDR3 is CASSPDSNYGYTF. Here the CDR3 DNA reads TGTGCCAGCAGTCCGGACAGTAACTATGGCTACACCTTC. The rearrangement joins TRBV25-1 to TRBJ1-2; a weak D match, TRBD1 (6 bases). V lost 5 bases, J lost 1 base, and 8 bases lay in between. This CDR3 has 13 amino acids. Germline V gives CDR1 MGHDK, CDR2 SYGVNS.

In this sample, this clone turned up once. The rearrangement joins TRBV19 to TRBJ1-2; the D gene is possibly TRBD1 (5 bases). The germline V and J ends were trimmed by 7 bases and 4 bases, with 16 bases remaining between them. CDR3 length: 14 residues. The germline CDR1 and CDR2 sequences are LNHDA and SQIVND (reference sequence). CDR3 in amino acids: CASTKGGVGYGYTF. Written as DNA, the CDR3 is TGTGCCAGTACCAAGGGAGGGGTTGGCTATGGCTACACCTTC.

The chain is built from TRBV7-9 and TRBJ2-3; a possible D gene is TRBD2 (6 bases). CDR1 is SEHNR and CDR2 is FQNEAQ in the germline V gene (reference sequence). The length of the CDR3 is 15 residues. The V end lost 1 base, the J end lost 0 bases, and 8 bases lay between the germline ends. Written as DNA, the CDR3 is TGTGCCAGCAGCTTAGGGGGGGTGAGCACAGATACGCAGTATTTT. This gives the protein CASSLGGVSTDTQYF.

The chain links TRBV6-1 to TRBJ1-5; tentative D call: TRBD1 (6 bases). The CDR3 covers 14 residues. Germline V lookup: CDR1 MNHNS, CDR2 SASEGT. V was shortened by 6 bases and J by 3 bases, with 12 bases between the two germline ends. The CDR3 coding sequence is TGTGCCAGCAGCCCACAGGGCTCCAATCAGCCCCAGCATTTT. It yields the protein CASSPQGSNQPQHF.

V gene TRBV23-1 combines with J gene TRBJ1-2; no clear D gene. TRBV23-1 is annotated as an ORF whose role is uncertain. With 1 base removed from V and 2 bases from J, the gap between germline ends came to 11 bases. CDR3 length equals 15 residues. This chain's CDR3 is CASSQCGVGNYGYTF. CDR3 nucleotide sequence: TGCGCCAGCAGTCAATGCGGGGTCGGAAACTATGGCTACACCTTC.

The CDR3 spells CASSAGDQPQHF. The CDR3 DNA follows: TGTGCCAGCAGTGCGGGGGATCAGCCCCAGCATTTT. The chain couples TRBV25-1 to TRBJ1-5, with D perhaps matching TRBD1 (5 bases). In germline, CDR1 is MGHDK, CDR2 SYGVNS. V dropped 4 bases and J dropped 5 bases, with 6 bases sitting between them. The CDR3 totals 12 residues.

This chain joins TRBV6-5 and TRBJ1-2; tentative D call: TRBD1 (6 bases). The CDR3 has 14 residues. Trimming shortened V by 2 bases and J by 4 bases, and 11 bases separated the two germline ends. Germline V gives CDR1 MNHEY, CDR2 SVGAGI. The CDR3 protein is CASSYEQGRYGYTF. CDR3 DNA: TGTGCCAGCAGTTACGAGCAGGGGCGCTATGGCTACACCTTC.

The CDR3 coding sequence is TGCGCCAGCAGCTTGGCCGAGGGGGCCGATGGCTACACCTTC. Amino acids: CASSLAEGADGYTF. V is TRBV5-1 and J is TRBJ1-2; 7 bases line up with TRBD1. The CDR3 sequence is 14 residues long. V shed 0 bases, J shed 6 bases, and the junction held 5 bases outside the gene matches. CDR1 SGHRS and CDR2 YFSETQ come from the germline V gene.

This chain connects TRBV6-5 to TRBJ2-7, with D maybe TRBD1 (6 bases). Trimming took 4 bases from V and 1 from J, leaving 14 bases between them. The CDR3 has 15 residues. Germline V gives CDR1 MNHEY, CDR2 SVGAGI. CDR3 nucleotides: TGTGCCAGCAGTTCCAAACAGGGAAGGTCCTACGAGCAGTACTTC. Protein sequence: CASSSKQGRSYEQYF.

The V gene is TRBV9, the J gene TRBJ1-4, with a possible D match to TRBD1 (6 bases). Trimming cost V 4 bases and J 7 bases, with 14 bases left between them. Germline V CDR1 and CDR2: SGDLS, YYNGEE. This CDR3 region has 14 residues. The CDR3 region is CASSPRGWGEKLFF. Written as DNA, the CDR3 is TGTGCCAGCAGCCCAAGGGGGTGGGGTGAAAAACTGTTTTTT.

The CDR3 loop is CASSFALGREGNQPQHF. As DNA, the CDR3 is TGTGCCAGCAGCTTTGCGCTTGGACGGGAGGGAAATCAGCCCCAGCATTTT. The rearrangement joins TRBV12-1 to TRBJ1-5. TRBV12-1 constitutes a pseudogene. CDR3 length equals 17 residues.

In the case of this clone: At the DNA level, this CDR3 is encoded by other sequences in the same sample as well. This rearrangement joins TRBV9 to TRBJ2-1, with D hard to call. From germline, CDR1 is SGDLS and CDR2 YYNGEE. V lost 3 bases and J lost 6, with 4 bases in between. This CDR3 spans 11 amino acids. The CDR3 is CASSASNEQFF. The CDR3 DNA reads as TGTGCCAGCAGCGCGAGCAATGAGCAGTTCTTC.

The chain joins TRBV27 to TRBJ1-5, with D perhaps matching TRBD1 (6 bases). CDR1 and CDR2 (germline): MNHEY, SMNVEV (reference sequence). Trimming took 5 bases from V and 9 from J, leaving 17 bases between them. This CDR3 comprises 14 residues. The CDR3 nucleotides are TGTGCCAGCAGTCCTTTACAGGGATTAGCGCCCCAGCATTTT. Translating it yields CASSPLQGLAPQHF.

This clone came up a few times. The genes are TRBV5-1 and TRBJ1-1; 10 nucleotides match TRBD1. This CDR3 region has 16 residues. Germline trimming cut 1 base from V and 1 base from J; bases unmatched to any gene: 4. Germline V gene sequence: CDR1 SGHRS, CDR2 YFSETQ. CDR3 amino acids: CASSLRGQGTNTEAFF. The CDR3 nucleotides are TGCGCCAGCAGCTTGAGGGGACAGGGGACGAACACTGAAGCTTTCTTT.

This clone appeared a single time. This chain uses TRBV7-2 with TRBJ2-7, with D possibly being TRBD1 (6 bases). The germline V and J ends were trimmed by 2 bases and 6 bases, with 11 bases remaining between them. CDR1 is SGHTA and CDR2 is FQGNSA in the germline V gene. The CDR3 length is 13 residues. The CDR3 here is CASSLTGPGEQYF. CDR3 DNA sequence: TGTGCCAGCAGCTTAACAGGGCCGGGCGAGCAGTACTTC.